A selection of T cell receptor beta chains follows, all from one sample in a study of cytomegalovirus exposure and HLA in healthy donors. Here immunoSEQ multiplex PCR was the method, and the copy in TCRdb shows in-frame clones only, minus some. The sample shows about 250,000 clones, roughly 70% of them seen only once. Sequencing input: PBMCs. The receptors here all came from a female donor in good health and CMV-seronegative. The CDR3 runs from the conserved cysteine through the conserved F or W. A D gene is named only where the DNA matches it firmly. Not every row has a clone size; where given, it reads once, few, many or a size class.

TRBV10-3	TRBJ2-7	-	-	TGTGCCATCAACGACAGGACCTCCTACGAGCAGTACTTC	CAINDRTSYEQYF
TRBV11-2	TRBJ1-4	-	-	TGTGCCAGCGGTAGGGGGGAAAAACTGTTTTTT	CASGRGEKLFF
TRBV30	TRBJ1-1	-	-	TGTGCCTGGAGTGATGGGGGCGCGGGGAACACTGAAGCTTTCTTT	CAWSDGGAGNTEAFF
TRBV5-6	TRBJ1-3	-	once	TGTGCCAGCAGCTCTGGCAGGGTATTTGGAAACACCATATATTTT	CASSSGRVFGNTIYF
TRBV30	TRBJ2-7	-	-	TGTGCCTGGAGTGCTACCCGGTGGCAGGGGCTCTCCTACGAGCAGTACTTC	CAWSATRWQGLSYEQYF
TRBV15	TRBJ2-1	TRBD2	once	TGTGCCACCAGCAGAGTTGTACTAGCGGGAAACGAGCAGTTCTTC	CATSRVVLAGNEQFF
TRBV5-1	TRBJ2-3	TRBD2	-	TGCGCCAGCAGCTCGGGACTAGCGGACTACACAGATACGCAGTATTTT	CASSSGLADYTDTQYF
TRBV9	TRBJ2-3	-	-	TGTGCCAGCAGCGGGTTGCGGGCCACAGATACGCAGTATTTT	CASSGLRATDTQYF
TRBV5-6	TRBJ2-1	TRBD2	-	TGTGCCAGCACCTTAGCGGGATCCTACAATGAGCAGTTCTTC	CASTLAGSYNEQFF
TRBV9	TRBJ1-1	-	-	TGTGCCAGCAGCTCCCCGGGGGGGATTGAAAAAACTGAAGCTTTCTTT	CASSSPGGIEKTEAFF
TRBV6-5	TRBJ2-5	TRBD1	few	TGTGCCAGCAGTCGACAGGGGGTGGTGGAGACCCAGTACTTC	CASSRQGVVETQYF
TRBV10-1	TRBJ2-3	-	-	TGCGCCAGCAGTGAGTCCTCGCGGCTTACAGATACGCAGTATTTT	CASSESSRLTDTQYF
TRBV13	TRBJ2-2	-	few	TGTGCCAGCAGCAGAAGTGGGGGCCCGGGGCACACCGGGGAGCTGTTTTTT	CASSRSGGPGHTGELFF
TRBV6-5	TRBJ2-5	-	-	TGTGCCAGCCCAAGTGGGGGGACCAAAGAGACCCAGTACTTC	CASPSGGTKETQYF
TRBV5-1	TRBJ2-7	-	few	TGCGCCAGCAGCGAGCAGGGAAACGAGCAGTACTTC	CASSEQGNEQYF
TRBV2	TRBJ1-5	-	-	TGTGCCAGCAGTGGGGTACTCAGGGATCAGCCCCAGCATTTT	CASSGVLRDQPQHF
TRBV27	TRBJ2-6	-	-	TGTGCCAGCAGTTTATCGAGTGGGGCCAACGTCCTGACTTTC	CASSLSSGANVLTF
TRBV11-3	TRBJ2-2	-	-	TGTGCCAGCAGCCCCTTGGGCTCCCTGATCAACACCGGGGAGCTGTTTTTT	CASSPLGSLINTGELFF
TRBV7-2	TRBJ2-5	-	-	TGTGCCAGCAGCTTAACAGGTTTGGAGACCCAGTACTTC	CASSLTGLETQYF
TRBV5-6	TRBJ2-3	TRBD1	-	TGTGCCAGCAGCTTGGAAGGGGGCGGGACAGATACGCAGTATTTT	CASSLEGGGTDTQYF
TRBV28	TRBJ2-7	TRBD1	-	TGTGCCAGCGAAACCTGGACAGGTCGGGACGAGCAGTACTTC	CASETWTGRDEQYF
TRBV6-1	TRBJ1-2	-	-	TGTGCCAGCAGTATAACAGGGCCGGACTATGGCTACACCTTC	CASSITGPDYGYTF
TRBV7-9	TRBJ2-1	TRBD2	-	TGTGCCAGCGAACTAGCGGGAGGACGATCCTACAATGAGCAGTTCTTC	CASELAGGRSYNEQFF
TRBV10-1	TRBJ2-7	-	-	TGCGCCAGCAGTGAGTTTTGGGGGGGGCTTCGGTACTTC	CASSEFWGGLRYF
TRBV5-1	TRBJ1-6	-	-	TGCGCCAGCAGCTTGAGATCGGGAGGAGCTCCCCTCCACTTT	CASSLRSGGAPLHF
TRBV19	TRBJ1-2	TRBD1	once	TGTGCCAGTAGTATCCCGACAGGGAGATTGAGCGGCTACACCTTC	CASSIPTGRLSGYTF
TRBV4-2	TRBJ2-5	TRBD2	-	TGTGCCAGCAGCCAAGATAGGGGAGGGCAAGAGACCCAGTACTTC	CASSQDRGGQETQYF
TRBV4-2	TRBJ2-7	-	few	TGTGCCAGCAGCCAAGAACGGAGGGGCTTCTACGAGCAGTACTTC	CASSQERRGFYEQYF
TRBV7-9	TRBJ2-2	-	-	TGTGCCAGCATGGAAGGAGACACCGGGGAGCTGTTTTTT	CASMEGDTGELFF
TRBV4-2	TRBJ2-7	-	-	TGTGCCAGCAGCCAAGGCCGACTAGTGATCGACGAGCAGTACTTC	CASSQGRLVIDEQYF
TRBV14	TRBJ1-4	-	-	TGTGCCAGCAGCCTTAGGACAGTCTCAACTAATGAAAAACTGTTTTTT	CASSLRTVSTNEKLFF
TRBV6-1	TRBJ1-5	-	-	TGTGCCAGCAGTTGGACATATAATCAGCCCCAGCATTTT	CASSWTYNQPQHF
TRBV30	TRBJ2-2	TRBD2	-	TGTGCCTGGAGTGGGACTAGCGGGAGAAGGGAGCTGTTTTTT	CAWSGTSGRRELFF
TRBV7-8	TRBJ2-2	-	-	TGTGCCAGCAGCTCTCCGGGGCTGGCAGGGGAAATCGGCGGGGAGCTGTTTTTT	CASSSPGLAGEIGGELFF
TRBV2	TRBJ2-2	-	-	TGTGCCAGCAGTCCGGGACACAACGCGAACACCGGGGAGCTGTTTTTT	CASSPGHNANTGELFF
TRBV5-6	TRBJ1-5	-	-	TGTGCCAGCAGCTTTTCGGACGGGGGGAGCAATCAGCCCCAGCATTTT	CASSFSDGGSNQPQHF
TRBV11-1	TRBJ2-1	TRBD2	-	TGTGCCAGCAGCTTAGGGAGCGGGAAGGGCAATGAGCAGTTCTTC	CASSLGSGKGNEQFF
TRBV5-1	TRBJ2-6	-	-	TGCGCCAGCAGCTCCCCGGGTCCAAGCTCTGGGGCCAACGTCCTGACTTTC	CASSSPGPSSGANVLTF
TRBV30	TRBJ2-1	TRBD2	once	TGTGCCTGGAGTCTACCTAACTATTCCGGACTAGGAGGAGGCAATGAGCAGTTCTTC	CAWSLPNYSGLGGGNEQFF
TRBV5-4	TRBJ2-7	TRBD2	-	TGTGCCAGCAGCTTGGCCGTAATAGCGGGCTCCTACGAGCAGTACTTC	CASSLAVIAGSYEQYF
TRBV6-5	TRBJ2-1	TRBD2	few	TGTGCCAGCAGTTACTCCGGACTAGATAATGAGCAGTTCTTC	CASSYSGLDNEQFF
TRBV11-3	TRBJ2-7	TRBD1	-	TGTGCCAGCAGCATGAGGGACAGGGGCGTCCTGGAGCAGTACTTC	CASSMRDRGVLEQYF
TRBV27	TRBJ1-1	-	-	TGTGCCAGCAGTTTTAACAACCTTTCCGGGGGAGCTTTCTTT	CASSFNNLSGGAFF
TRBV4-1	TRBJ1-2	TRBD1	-	TGCGCCAGCAGGTCAACAGGGGCGGAGGGCTACACCTTC	CASRSTGAEGYTF
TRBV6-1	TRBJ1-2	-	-	TGTGCCAGCAGTGAAGCCTTCGGGAGTATCTATGGCTACACCTTC	CASSEAFGSIYGYTF
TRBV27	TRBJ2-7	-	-	TGTGCCAGCAGTTTAAAGACAGAGTCCTCCTACGAGCAGTACTTC	CASSLKTESSYEQYF
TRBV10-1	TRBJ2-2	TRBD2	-	TGCGCCAGCAGCCCGGGACTAAGAAACACCGGGGAGCTGTTTTTT	CASSPGLRNTGELFF
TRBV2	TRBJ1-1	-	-	TGTGCCAGCTCCAGGGTGAACACTGAAGCTTTCTTT	CASSRVNTEAFF
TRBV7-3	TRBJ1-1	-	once	TGTGCCAGCAGGAATACGGGGAACACTGAAGCTTTCTTT	CASRNTGNTEAFF
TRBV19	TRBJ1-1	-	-	TGTGCCAGTAGTACCTCGAACACTGAAGCTTTCTTT	CASSTSNTEAFF
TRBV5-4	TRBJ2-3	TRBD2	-	TGTGCCAGCAGCTCTAGGACTAGCGGGAGGCCAGATACGCAGTATTTT	CASSSRTSGRPDTQYF
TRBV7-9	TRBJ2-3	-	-	TGTTCCAGCAGATTTCCTCCGTATTTT	CSSRFPPYF
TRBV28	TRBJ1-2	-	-	TGTGCCAGCAGTTTAGACCCCGGGACATATGGCTACACCTTC	CASSLDPGTYGYTF